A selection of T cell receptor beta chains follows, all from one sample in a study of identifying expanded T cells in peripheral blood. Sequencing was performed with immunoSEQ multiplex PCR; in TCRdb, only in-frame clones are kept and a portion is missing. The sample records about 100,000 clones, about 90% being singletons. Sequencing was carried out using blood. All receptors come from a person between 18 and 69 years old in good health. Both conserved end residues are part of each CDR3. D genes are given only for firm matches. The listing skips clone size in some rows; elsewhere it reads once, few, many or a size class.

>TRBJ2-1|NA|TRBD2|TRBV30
CAWSVGTGGLYNEQFF
TGTGCCTGGAGTGTAGGGACGGGGGGGCTATACAATGAGCAGTTCTTC
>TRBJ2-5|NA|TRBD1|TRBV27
CASSLGTGGLNGETQYF
TGTGCCAGCAGTTTGGGGACAGGCGGTTTGAACGGGGAGACCCAGTACTTC
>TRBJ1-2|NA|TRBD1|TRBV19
CASSDRVLVFYGYTF
TGTGCCAGTAGTGACAGGGTCCTCGTATTTTATGGCTACACCTTC
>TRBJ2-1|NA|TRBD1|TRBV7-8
CASSTRGQGAYNEQFF
TGTGCCAGCAGCACCCGAGGACAGGGGGCCTACAATGAGCAGTTCTTC
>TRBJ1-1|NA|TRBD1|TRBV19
CASRYRGMNTEAFF
TGTGCCAGTCGTTACAGGGGCATGAACACTGAAGCTTTCTTT
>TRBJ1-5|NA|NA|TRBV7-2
CASSLDSTSQPQHF
TGTGCCAGCAGCTTAGACTCGACGTCTCAGCCCCAGCATTTT
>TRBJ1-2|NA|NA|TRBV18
CASSPGRQEFYGYTF
TGTGCCAGCTCACCGGGACGGCAGGAGTTCTATGGCTACACCTTC
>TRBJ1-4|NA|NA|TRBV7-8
CASSHPNRERHEKLFF
TGTGCCAGCAGCCATCCCAACAGGGAGAGACATGAAAAACTGTTTTTT
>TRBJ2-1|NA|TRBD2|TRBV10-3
CAINELAGLSYNEQFF
TGTGCCATCAATGAGCTAGCGGGGCTTTCCTACAATGAGCAGTTCTTC
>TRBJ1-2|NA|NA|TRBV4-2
CASSQDGWGADGYTF
TGTGCCAGCAGCCAAGACGGGTGGGGGGCGGATGGCTACACCTTC
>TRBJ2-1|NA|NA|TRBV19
CASTLEASSYNEQFF
TGTGCCAGTACCCTAGAGGCCAGCTCCTACAATGAGCAGTTCTTC
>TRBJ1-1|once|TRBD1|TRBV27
CASRSGGTTEAFF
TGTGCCAGCAGGTCAGGGGGGACCACTGAAGCTTTCTTT
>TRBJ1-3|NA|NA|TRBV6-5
CASSWGVSGNTIYF
TGTGCCAGCAGTTGGGGGGTATCTGGAAACACCATATATTTT
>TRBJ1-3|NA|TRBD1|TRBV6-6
CASRQGAGGNTIYF
TGTGCCAGCAGACAGGGGGCGGGGGGAAACACCATATATTTT
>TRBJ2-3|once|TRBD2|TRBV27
CASGVGTSGTDTQYF
TGTGCCAGCGGAGTTGGGACTAGCGGCACAGATACGCAGTATTTT
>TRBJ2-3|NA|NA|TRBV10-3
CAITEGGVPTDTQYF
TGTGCCATCACCGAGGGGGGGGTTCCCACAGATACGCAGTATTTT
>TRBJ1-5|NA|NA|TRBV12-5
CASGLDGNQPQHF
TGTGCTAGTGGTTTGGACGGGAATCAGCCCCAGCATTTT
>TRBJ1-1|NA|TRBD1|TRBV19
CASRRHGTGMNTEAFF
TGTGCCAGTAGGAGACACGGGACAGGGATGAACACTGAAGCTTTCTTT
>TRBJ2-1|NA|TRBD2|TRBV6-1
CASSATGTSGGKSSYNEQFF
TGTGCCAGCAGTGCCACCGGGACTAGCGGCGGTAAAAGCTCCTACAATGAGCAGTTCTTC
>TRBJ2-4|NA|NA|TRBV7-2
CASSLSGVLAKNIQYF
TGTGCCAGCAGCTTATCGGGGGTATTAGCCAAAAACATTCAGTACTTC
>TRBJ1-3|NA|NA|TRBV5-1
CASSLGPTSSGNTIYF
TGCGCCAGCAGCTTAGGCCCTACGAGCTCTGGAAACACCATATATTTT
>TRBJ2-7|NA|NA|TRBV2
CASSIMGALSSEQYF
TGTGCCAGCAGTATCATGGGGGCGCTGTCCTCCGAGCAGTACTTC
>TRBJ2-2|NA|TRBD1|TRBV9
CASSTGQVNTGELFF
TGTGCCAGCAGCACGGGACAGGTTAACACCGGGGAGCTGTTTTTT
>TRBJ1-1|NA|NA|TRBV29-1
CSVEGANTEAFF
TGCAGCGTTGAAGGGGCGAACACTGAAGCTTTCTTT
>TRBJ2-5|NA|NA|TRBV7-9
CASSPQEETQYF
TGTGCCAGCAGCCCCCAAGAAGAGACCCAGTACTTC
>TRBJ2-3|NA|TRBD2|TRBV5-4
CASSLSSGSGADTQYF
TGTGCCAGCAGCTTGTCTAGCGGGAGTGGGGCAGATACGCAGTATTTT
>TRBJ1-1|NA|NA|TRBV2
CASSEEVNTEAFF
TGTGCCAGCAGTGAGGAGGTGAACACTGAAGCTTTCTTT
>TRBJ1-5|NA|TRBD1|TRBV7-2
CASSPGQGNQPQHF
TGTGCCAGCAGCCCGGGACAGGGTAATCAGCCCCAGCATTTT
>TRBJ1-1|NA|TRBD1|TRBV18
CASSPDRLTEAFF
TGTGCCAGCTCCCCGGACAGGCTCACTGAAGCTTTCTTT
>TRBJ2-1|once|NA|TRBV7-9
CASSVAETYNEQFF
TGTGCCAGCAGCGTAGCGGAGACCTACAATGAGCAGTTCTTC
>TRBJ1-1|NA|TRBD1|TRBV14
CASSLHRGITEAFF
TGTGCCAGCAGCCTCCACAGGGGTATCACTGAAGCTTTCTTT